This T cell receptor (beta chain) was documented in a study of Ad26.COV2.S vaccination and SARS-CoV-2 variants. Overall study context: Ad26.COV2.S given intramuscularly, once or twice 56 days apart. The study, taken as a whole, reports: Assessments of TCR breadth and depth may have underestimated the total T cell responses. Placebo recipients and vaccine recipients were similar in non-spike TCR breadth.

Stated treatment: over 15 received Ad26.COV2.S at low or high dose, single or two shots; about 5 received placebo; per-sample allocation not given. Repertoires come from day 63 after the first vaccine or placebo injection. As for this clone: The antigen remains unidentified.

Germline V gene data show CDR1 as SEHNR and CDR2 as FQNEAQ (reference sequence). CDR3 length: 16 residues. V dropped 1 base and J dropped 0; count of bases not matched to a gene: 2. Clones were read by immunoSEQ multiplex PCR, and TCRdb kept only the in-frame ones, dropping some. The sample includes about 350,000 clones, 80% to 90% seen only once; the top ten take 3% to 4%. The sample was peripheral blood, taken in a trial of Ad26.COV2.S vaccine versus placebo. The rearrangement links TRBV7-9 to TRBJ2-7; 11 bases map to TRBD2. The receptor comes from a person aged 18-60 years who received the Ad26.COV2.S COVID-19 vaccine or a placebo. This CDR3 is CASSLGGTSGSYEQYF. CDR3 coding DNA: TGTGCCAGCAGCTTAGGGGGGACTAGCGGCTCCTACGAGCAGTACTTC.